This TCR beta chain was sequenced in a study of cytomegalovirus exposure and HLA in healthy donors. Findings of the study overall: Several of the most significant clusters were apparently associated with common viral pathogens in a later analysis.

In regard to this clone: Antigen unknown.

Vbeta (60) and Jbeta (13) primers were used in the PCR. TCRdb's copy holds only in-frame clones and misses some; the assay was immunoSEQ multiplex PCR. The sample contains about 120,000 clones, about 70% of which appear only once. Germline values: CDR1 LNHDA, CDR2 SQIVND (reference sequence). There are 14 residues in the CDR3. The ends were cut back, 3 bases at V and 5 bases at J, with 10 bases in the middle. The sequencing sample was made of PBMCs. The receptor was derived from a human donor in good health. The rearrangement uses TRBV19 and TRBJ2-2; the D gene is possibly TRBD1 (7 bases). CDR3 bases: TGTGCCAGTAGTATTCCAGGGGGGACCGGGGAGCTGTTTTTT. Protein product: CASSIPGGTGELFF.